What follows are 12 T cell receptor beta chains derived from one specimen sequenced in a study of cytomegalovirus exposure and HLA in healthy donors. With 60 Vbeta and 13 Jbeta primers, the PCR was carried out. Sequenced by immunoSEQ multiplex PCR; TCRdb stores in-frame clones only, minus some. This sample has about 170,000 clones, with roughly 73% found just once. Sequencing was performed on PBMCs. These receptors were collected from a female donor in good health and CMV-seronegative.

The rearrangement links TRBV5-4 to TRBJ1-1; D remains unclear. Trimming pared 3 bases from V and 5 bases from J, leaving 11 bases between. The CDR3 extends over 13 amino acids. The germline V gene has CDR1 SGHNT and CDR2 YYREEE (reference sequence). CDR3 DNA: TGTGCCAGCAGCTCCGTGTCGGAGACTGAAGCTTTCTTT. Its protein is CASSSVSETEAFF. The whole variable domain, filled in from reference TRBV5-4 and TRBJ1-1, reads ETGVTQSPTHLIKTRGQQVTLRCSSQSGHNTVSWYQQALGQGPQFIFQYYREEENGRGNFPPRFSGLQFPNYSSELNVNALELDDSALYLCASSSVSETEAFFGQGTRLTVV.

CDR3 amino acids: CASSFPTGEAFF. DNA of the CDR3: TGTGCCAGCAGCTTCCCGACAGGGGAAGCTTTCTTT. The chain uses TRBV7-9 and TRBJ1-1; 7 bases match TRBD1. This CDR3 is 12 amino acids long. The V and J ends lost 3 bases and 8 bases, in that order; junction bases with no gene match: 3. Germline V CDR1 and CDR2: SEHNR, FQNEAQ (reference sequence).

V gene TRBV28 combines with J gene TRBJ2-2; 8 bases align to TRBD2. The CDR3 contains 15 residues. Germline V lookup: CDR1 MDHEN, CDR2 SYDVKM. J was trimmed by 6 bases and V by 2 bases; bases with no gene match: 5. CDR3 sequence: CASSLLAGPPGELFF. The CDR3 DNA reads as TGTGCCAGCAGTTTACTAGCGGGTCCACCCGGGGAGCTGTTTTTT.

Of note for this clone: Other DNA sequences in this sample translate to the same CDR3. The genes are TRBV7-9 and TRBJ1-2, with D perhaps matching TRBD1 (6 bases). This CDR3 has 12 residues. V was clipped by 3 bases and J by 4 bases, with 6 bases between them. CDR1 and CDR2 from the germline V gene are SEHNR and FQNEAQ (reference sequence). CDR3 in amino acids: CASSLTGYGYTF. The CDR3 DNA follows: TGTGCCAGCAGCTTGACAGGCTATGGCTACACCTTC.

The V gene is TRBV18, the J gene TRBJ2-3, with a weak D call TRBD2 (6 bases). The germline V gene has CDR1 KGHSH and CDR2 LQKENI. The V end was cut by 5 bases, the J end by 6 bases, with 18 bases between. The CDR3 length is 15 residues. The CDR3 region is CASSRGSLGGDTQYF. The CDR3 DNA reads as TGTGCCAGCTCAAGAGGCTCTCTTGGAGGGGATACGCAGTATTTT.

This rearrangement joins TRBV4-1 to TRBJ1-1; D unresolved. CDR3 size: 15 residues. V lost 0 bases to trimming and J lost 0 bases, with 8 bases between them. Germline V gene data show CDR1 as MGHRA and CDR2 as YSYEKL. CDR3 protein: CASSQDGAMNTEAFF. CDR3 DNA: TGCGCCAGCAGCCAAGACGGAGCTATGAACACTGAAGCTTTCTTT.

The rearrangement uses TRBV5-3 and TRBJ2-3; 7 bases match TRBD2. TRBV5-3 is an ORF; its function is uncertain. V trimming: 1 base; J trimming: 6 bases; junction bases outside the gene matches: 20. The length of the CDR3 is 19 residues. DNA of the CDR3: TGTGCCAGAAGCTTGTCTCTCCTCCTGGTAGCAGGAGCGGGGGATACGCAGTATTTT. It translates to CARSLSLLLVAGAGDTQYF.

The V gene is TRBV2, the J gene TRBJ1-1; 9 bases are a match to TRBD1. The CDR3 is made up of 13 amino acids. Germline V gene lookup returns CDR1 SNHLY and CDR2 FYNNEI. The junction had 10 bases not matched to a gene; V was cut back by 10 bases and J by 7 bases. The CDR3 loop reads CATHTGGFNEAFF. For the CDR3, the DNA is TGTGCCACCCACACAGGGGGCTTCAATGAAGCTTTCTTT.

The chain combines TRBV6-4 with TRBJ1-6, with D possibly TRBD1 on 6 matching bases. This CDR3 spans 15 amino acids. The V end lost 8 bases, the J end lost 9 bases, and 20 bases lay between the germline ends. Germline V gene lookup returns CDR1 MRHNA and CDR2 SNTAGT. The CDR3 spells CASQQGKRESSPLHF. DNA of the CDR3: TGTGCCAGCCAACAGGGAAAGCGTGAAAGTTCACCCCTCCACTTT.

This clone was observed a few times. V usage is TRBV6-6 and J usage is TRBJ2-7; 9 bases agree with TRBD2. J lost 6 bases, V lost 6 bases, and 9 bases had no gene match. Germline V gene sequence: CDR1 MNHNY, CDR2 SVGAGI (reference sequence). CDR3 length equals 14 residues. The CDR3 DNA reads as TGTGCCAGCAGCCGAGCGGGAGGACCGGGCGAGCAGTACTTC. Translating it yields CASSRAGGPGEQYF.

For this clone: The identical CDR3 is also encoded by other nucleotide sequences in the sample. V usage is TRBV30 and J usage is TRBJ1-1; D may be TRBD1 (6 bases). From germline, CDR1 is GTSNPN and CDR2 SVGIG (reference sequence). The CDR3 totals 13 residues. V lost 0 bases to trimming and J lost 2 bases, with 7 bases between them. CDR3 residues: CAWSVQGNTEAFF. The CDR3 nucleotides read TGTGCCTGGAGTGTACAGGGTAACACTGAAGCTTTCTTT.

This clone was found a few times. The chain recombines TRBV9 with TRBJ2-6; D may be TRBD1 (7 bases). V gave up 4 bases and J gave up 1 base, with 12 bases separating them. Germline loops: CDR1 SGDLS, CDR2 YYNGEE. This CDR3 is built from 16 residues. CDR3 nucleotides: TGTGCCAGCAGCATCCAGGGGGGATCTGGGGCCAACGTCCTGACTTTC. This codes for CASSIQGGSGANVLTF.